This T cell receptor beta chain was sequenced for a study of blood T cell repertoires in COVID-19. On the study more broadly: Specimens from acute and convalescent COVID-19 originated in the United States, Italy and Spain. PBMCs, B-cell-depleted T cells, or T cells were the source of the cDNA or gDNA that made up the material.

In the original analysis: It was from reference gene primer amplification that nucleated cell counts were estimated. Profiling relied on immunoSEQ multiplex PCR, and the TCRdb table lists in-frame clones only, not all of them. V, J and clone size were drawn from that table, and D and trimming were deduced from the DNA. Among just over 95,000 clones listed, 81% were seen once. Worth noting for this clone: A single base separates this from a much larger clone, so it may be a read error.

The CDR3 has 14 residues. V dropped 0 bases and J dropped 6 bases, with 8 bases sitting between them. Per germline, CDR1 LGHNA and CDR2 YSLEER. Specimen: peripheral blood. The chain recombines TRBV4-3 with TRBJ2-2; unclear D gene. The sequence was collected from a man between 60 and 70 years old with acute or convalescent COVID-19. The chain's CDR3 is CASSQDPSAGELFF. The CDR3 DNA reads TGCGCCAGCAGCCAAGACCCTTCGGCCGGGGAGCTGTTTTTT.